This T cell receptor (beta chain) derives from a study of blood T cell repertoires in COVID-19. At the level of the study: Nucleic acid was either cDNA or gDNA, and it came from T cells, B-cell-depleted T cells, or PBMCs.

Original processing methods: Reference gene primer amplification gave nucleated cell count estimates. Assay: immunoSEQ multiplex PCR; the TCRdb copy retains only in-frame clones and omits some. That table is the source of V, J and clone size, and D and trimming were worked out from the DNA. The table has approximately 71,000 clones, less than 80% seen once. J gave up 8 bases and V 10 bases, and 7 bases lay outside the gene matches. The CDR3 is 11 amino acids. Germline V gives CDR1 MNHEY, CDR2 SMNVEV (reference sequence). This sequence joins TRBV27 and TRBJ1-2; 7 positions agree with TRBD1. This receptor was obtained from a man in his 60s with active or convalescent COVID-19. Sequencing was done on a sample of peripheral blood. CDR3 nucleotide sequence: TGTGCCACCGCAGGGGGACGGGGCTACACCTTC. Amino acid sequence: CATAGGRGYTF.